The 29 T cell receptor beta chains in this list originate from one sample, sequenced in a study of T cells in Graves' hyperthyroidism and ophthalmopathy (dated by TCRdb to the late 2010s). The protocol used for the library was multiplex PCR. Data came from an Illumina HiSeq 2000. The TCR beta CDR3 regions were amplified from the RNA transcripts. For the first round of RT-PCR on the TCR CDR3, the HTBI primer set was used together with the Qiagen OneStep RT-PCR kit. TCRdb trimmed public reads at Q25 via fastp, called clones via MiXCR and kept in-frame beta chains. Entries that share a CDR3 protein sequence are merged under the most common genes and DNA. Here the sample has fewer than 750,000 distinct CDR3 sequences; about 14% occur a single time. Jointly, the top ten make up roughly 4.5% of the sample. The sequencing sample was made of blood. These receptors all come from a woman aged 40 to 50 with Graves' ophthalmopathy.

J is TRBJ2-7 and V is TRBV11-2, with 11 nucleotides matching TRBD2. This CDR3 has 16 residues. Per germline, CDR1 SGHAT and CDR2 FQNNGV. The J segment lost 3 bases and the V segment lost 1 base, leaving 5 bases of the junction unmatched. CDR3 in DNA: TGTGCCAGCAGCTTAGGACTAACTAGCGGGGGCTACGAGCAGTACTTC. Protein sequence: CASSLGLTSGGYEQYF. The whole variable domain, remainder taken from reference TRBV11-2 and TRBJ2-7, is EAGVAQSPRYKIIEKRQSVAFWCNPISGHATLYWYQQILGQGPKLLIQFQNNGVVDDSQLPKDRFSAERLKGVDSTLKIQPAKLEDSAVYLCASSLGLTSGGYEQYFGPGTRLTVT.

This clonotype has a count of ten or more. The rearrangement joins TRBV5-5 to TRBJ2-5, with D possibly being TRBD1 or TRBD2 (5 bases each). CDR1 and CDR2 (germline): SGHKS, YYEKEE (reference sequence). The CDR3 extends over 14 amino acids. With 4 bases removed from V and 5 bases from J, the gap between germline ends came to 15 bases. The CDR3 sequence: CASSRDPARETQYF. CDR3 bases: TGTGCCAGCAGCCGGGACCCAGCCCGGGAGACCCAGTACTTC.

In its sample, this clonotype was seen a few times. This chain connects TRBV28 to TRBJ1-2, with D tentatively TRBD1 (5 bases). The CDR3 is 13 amino acids. V shed 3 bases and J shed 8 bases, with 13 bases lying between them. Germline CDR1 and CDR2: MDHEN and SYDVKM. In DNA, the CDR3 is TGTGCCAGCAGTTTTTGGGACTTCGGGGGCTACACCTTC. Protein sequence: CASSFWDFGGYTF.

At least ten counts were recorded for this clonotype. The rearrangement links TRBV5-1 to TRBJ2-7; D gene ambiguous. CDR3 length equals 13 residues. The V and J ends lost 5 bases and 4 bases respectively, with 13 bases between them. Germline values: CDR1 SGHRS, CDR2 YFSETQ. The CDR3 sequence is CASSSGPGYEQYF. In nucleotides, the CDR3 is TGCGCCAGCAGTTCGGGTCCCGGTTACGAGCAGTACTTC.

This clonotype was counted ten times or more. This chain joins TRBV5-5 and TRBJ2-5; the D gene is possibly TRBD1 (5 bases). Germline lookup yields CDR1 SGHKS and CDR2 YYEKEE (reference sequence). CDR3 length: 14 residues. V was clipped by 1 base and J by 4 bases, with 11 bases between them. Here the CDR3 DNA reads TGTGCCAGCAGCTTGTACGGCGACAGAGAGACCCAGTACTTC. It yields the protein CASSLYGDRETQYF.

This clonotype has at least ten counts. CDR3 sequence (DNA): TGTGCCAGCAGTGGTCCGAGGGACACTGAAGCTTTCTTT. This codes for CASSGPRDTEAFF. The chain is built from TRBV2 and TRBJ1-1; D is uncertain. This CDR3 spans 13 amino acids. The V gene's germline CDR1 is SNHLY and CDR2 FYNNEI. The V gene lost 4 bases and the J gene lost 3 bases, with 9 bases spanning the gap.

A remark on this clonotype: At one end, the junction sequence differs from germline, possibly due to a read error. The chain recombines TRBV6-2 or TRBV6-3 with TRBJ1-1; unclear D gene. Germline assignment: CDR1 MNHEY and CDR2 SVGEGT. This CDR3 has 12 amino acids. CDR3 sequence reads: CASSFLNTEALF. As DNA, the CDR3 is TGTGCCAGCAGTTTTCTAAACACTGAAGCTCTCTTT.

This chain joins TRBV11-2 and TRBJ2-7; 7 nucleotides align to TRBD2. CDR1 and CDR2 from the germline V gene are SGHAT and FQNNGV. Losses at the gene ends were 5 bases for V and 2 bases for J; bases not matched to a gene: 15. The CDR3 is 17 residues long. CDR3 coding DNA: TGTGCCAGCAGCCCCCCCCGAAGGGAGGGAGCCCCCTACGAGCAGTACTTC. Residues: CASSPPRREGAPYEQYF.

This rearrangement joins TRBV6-2 or TRBV6-3 to TRBJ2-7; D is possibly TRBD1 (6 bases). CDR1 and CDR2 (germline): MNHEY, SVGEGT. The CDR3 has 14 residues. Trimming removed 7 bases at V and 0 bases at J, with 13 bases between. The CDR3 sequence is CASIRTATSYEQYF. As DNA, the CDR3 is TGTGCCAGCATTCGGACAGCGACCTCCTACGAGCAGTACTTC.

This clonotype has more than one count but fewer than ten. The CDR3 sequence is CASSSRQGGYQETQYF. The CDR3 DNA sequence: TGTGCCAGCAGCTCGAGACAGGGGGGGTACCAAGAGACCCAGTACTTC. The V gene is TRBV7-9, the J gene TRBJ2-5; 9 bases map to TRBD1. The CDR3 totals 16 residues. The ends lost 4 bases at V and 0 bases at J; junction bases unmatched: 6. Germline V gene lookup returns CDR1 SEHNR and CDR2 FQNEAQ (reference sequence).

A few counts support this clonotype. This rearrangement joins TRBV6-1 to TRBJ1-2; the D gene is possibly TRBD1 (6 bases). The V gene lost 4 bases and the J gene lost 7 bases, with 19 bases spanning the gap. The CDR3 is made up of 15 amino acids. Germline V CDR1 and CDR2: MNHNS, SASEGT. This CDR3 is CASSVTRDTSPGYTF. The CDR3 DNA reads TGTGCCAGCAGTGTAACCCGGGACACCTCCCCTGGCTACACCTTC.

This clonotype appeared many times. J is TRBJ2-5 and V is TRBV20-1; perhaps TRBD2 as D (5 bases). V was pared by 8 bases and J by 2 bases, with 18 bases between. This CDR3 region has 14 residues. The V gene's germline CDR1 is DFQATT and CDR2 SNEGSKA (reference sequence). The CDR3 reads CSPIYAGPQETQYF. CDR3 sequence (DNA): TGCAGTCCGATCTACGCGGGTCCACAAGAGACCCAGTACTTC.

This clonotype was detected many times. V usage is TRBV30 and J usage is TRBJ1-1; the D gene is possibly TRBD1 (5 bases). Germline CDR1 GTSNPN, CDR2 SVGIG (reference sequence). The CDR3 contains 12 residues. V was pared by 5 bases and J by 7 bases, with 14 bases between. CDR3 coding DNA: TGTGCCTGGGACTACAGGCAGAGTGAAGCTTTCTTT. This sequence encodes CAWDYRQSEAFF. The full variable domain, with the rest looked up from reference TRBV30 and TRBJ1-1, is SQTIHQWPATLVQPVGSPLSLECTVEGTSNPNLYWYRQAAGRGLQLLFYSVGIGQISSEVPQNLSASRPQDRQFILSSKKLLLSDSGFYLCAWDYRQSEAFFGQGTRLTVV.

This clonotype has only a few counts. The V and J genes are TRBV19 and TRBJ1-2; no clear D gene. V was pared by 6 bases and J by 5 bases, with 13 bases between. CDR1 LNHDA and CDR2 SQIVND come from the germline V gene (reference sequence). This CDR3 region has 13 residues. As DNA, the CDR3 is TGTGCCAGTAGCCTGACGGTGATGTATGGCTACACCTTC. Translated, it gives CASSLTVMYGYTF.

This clonotype appeared many times. The genes are TRBV28 and TRBJ2-7; tentative D call: TRBD1 (6 bases). The germline gives CDR1 MDHEN, CDR2 SYDVKM. V was pared by 7 bases and J by 6 bases, with 16 bases between. There are 13 residues in the CDR3. The CDR3: CASTPSGGLEQYF. The CDR3 bases are TGTGCCAGCACCCCCTCTGGGGGCCTCGAGCAGTACTTC.

Ten or more counts support this clonotype. J is TRBJ2-2 and V is TRBV30; D might be TRBD1 (5 bases). Germline-derived CDR1 and CDR2 are GTSNPN and SVGIG (reference sequence). The CDR3 covers 14 residues. The germline V and J ends were trimmed by 0 bases and 6 bases, with 11 bases remaining between them. CDR3 in DNA: TGTGCCTGGAGTGTACAGGAGTGGGCCGGGGAGCTGTTTTTT. This translates into CAWSVQEWAGELFF.

This clonotype showed up just a few times. The J gene is TRBJ2-7, the V gene TRBV24-1; 11 bases fit TRBD1. This CDR3 is 17 amino acids long. The V gene's germline CDR1 is KGHDR and CDR2 SFDVKD. V was pared by 5 bases and J by 6 bases, with 14 bases of the junction left unmatched. DNA for the CDR3: TGTGCCACCAGTGGCACCCGAACCGGGACAGGGGGAACCGAGCAGTACTTC. It yields the protein CATSGTRTGTGGTEQYF.

This clonotype was counted at least ten times. This CDR3 is CSASDRVYGYTF. The CDR3 nucleotides read TGCAGTGCTAGTGACAGGGTCTATGGCTACACCTTC. This chain joins TRBV20-1 and TRBJ1-2; TRBD1 agrees at 7 bases. The germline V gene has CDR1 DFQATT and CDR2 SNEGSKA (reference sequence). CDR3 size: 12 residues. J gave up 4 bases and V 3 bases, and 2 bases lay outside the gene matches.

This clonotype was observed at least ten times. The chain links TRBV6-2 or TRBV6-3 to TRBJ2-7, with 7 nucleotides matching TRBD2. In germline, CDR1 is MNHEY, CDR2 SVGEGT. J gave up 4 bases and V 0 bases, and 6 bases lay outside the gene matches. This CDR3 spans 15 amino acids. In nucleotides, the CDR3 is TGTGCCAGCAGTTACTCCTCCGGGAGGCGGTACGAGCAGTACTTC. It encodes CASSYSSGRRYEQYF.

This clonotype showed up many times. The V call is TRBV20-1, the J call TRBJ1-2; no reliable D call. The CDR3 loop spans 14 amino acids. Germline V lookup: CDR1 DFQATT, CDR2 SNEGSKA (reference sequence). Trimming stripped 0 bases from V and 8 bases from J, with 16 bases between. CDR3 residues: CSARDPLRRHGYTF. The CDR3 coding sequence is TGCAGTGCTAGAGACCCCCTCCGCAGGCACGGCTACACCTTC.

The genes are TRBV29-1 and TRBJ2-5; TRBD1 aligns across 7 bases. Trimming removed 0 bases from V and 5 bases from J; junction bases left unmatched: 9. Germline CDR1 SQVTM, CDR2 ANQGSEA. The CDR3 loop spans 15 amino acids. For the CDR3, the DNA is TGCAGCGTTGAAGAAAAGGGACAGTTTCAGGAGACCCAGTACTTC. Its translation is CSVEEKGQFQETQYF. The whole variable domain, filled in from reference TRBV29-1 and TRBJ2-5, reads SAVISQKPSRDICQRGTSLTIQCQVDSQVTMMFWYRQQPGQSLTLIATANQGSEATYESGFVIDKFPISRPNLTFSTLTVSNMSPEDSSIYLCSVEEKGQFQETQYFGPGTRLLVL.

This clonotype was seen only a few times. The chain recombines TRBV29-1 with TRBJ2-5; D is possibly TRBD2 (7 bases). This CDR3 has 13 amino acids. Germline CDR1 reads SQVTM; CDR2 reads ANQGSEA. V shed 5 bases and J shed 4 bases, with 14 bases lying between them. Here the CDR3 reads CSVWGGRVETQYF. CDR3 nucleotides: TGCAGCGTTTGGGGGGGGCGCGTAGAGACCCAGTACTTC.

The CDR3 coding sequence is TGTGCCAGCAGTTACTCGGTCCAGGGCCGGGACGAGCAGTACTTC. Its translation is CASSYSVQGRDEQYF. J is TRBJ2-7 and V is TRBV6-2 or TRBV6-3; a possible D gene is TRBD1 (5 bases). Trimming removed 0 bases at V and 5 bases at J, with 14 bases between. CDR1 is MNHEY and CDR2 is SVGEGT in the germline V gene. The CDR3 consists of 15 residues.

The rearrangement links TRBV12-3 or TRBV12-4 to TRBJ2-5; tentatively, D is TRBD2 (6 bases). The CDR3 runs to 16 residues. V was pared by 0 bases and J by 9 bases, with 20 bases between. The CDR3 DNA sequence: TGTGCCAGCAGTTTAGCGCTTCGAGGACGTGGAGGGGCCCAGTACTTC. Encoded protein: CASSLALRGRGGAQYF.

This clonotype appeared many times. The chain uses TRBV12-3 or TRBV12-4 and TRBJ1-2; 10 positions agree with TRBD1. V gave up 4 bases and J gave up 6 bases; unmatched junction bases: 5. There are 14 residues in the CDR3. The CDR3 spells CASSYYGTGDGYTF. The CDR3 DNA sequence: TGTGCCAGCAGTTACTACGGGACAGGGGATGGCTACACCTTC.

The chain employs TRBV24-1 and TRBJ2-7; D unresolved. The CDR3 contains 16 residues. Germline lookup yields CDR1 KGHDR and CDR2 SFDVKD. V was clipped by 5 bases and J by 3 bases, with 19 bases between them. The CDR3 region is CATSGVRAPCVYEQYF. CDR3 DNA sequence: TGTGCCACCAGTGGGGTTAGGGCACCGTGTGTCTACGAGCAGTACTTC.

The chain combines TRBV30 with TRBJ1-1, with D unresolved. Germline V gene lookup returns CDR1 GTSNPN and CDR2 SVGIG (reference sequence). CDR3 length: 13 residues. V lost 2 bases and J lost 9, with 16 bases in between. CDR3 nucleotides: TGTGCCTGGAGTCCCGCACCTGACCGGAAAGCTTTCTTT. It translates to CAWSPAPDRKAFF.

This clonotype was observed at least ten times. Germline and junction disagree at one end, which may indicate a read error. The chain joins TRBV28 to TRBJ2-2; 8 positions agree with TRBD2. Germline V lookup: CDR1 MDHEN, CDR2 SYDVKM. This CDR3 spans 15 amino acids. CDR3 bases: TGTGTCAGCAGTTTGAGGACTAGCCTCACCGGGGAGCTGTTTTTT. It yields the protein CVSSLRTSLTGELFF.

The J gene is TRBJ1-1, the V gene TRBV6-2 or TRBV6-3; a possible D gene is TRBD1 (5 bases). CDR1 is MNHEY, CDR2 SVGEGT, per germline. CDR3 length equals 14 residues. V was shortened by 10 bases and J by 10 bases, with 25 bases between the two germline ends. The CDR3: CATSDIIPGSSAFF. CDR3 DNA: TGTGCCACCTCTGACATAATTCCAGGGAGTTCAGCTTTCTTT.